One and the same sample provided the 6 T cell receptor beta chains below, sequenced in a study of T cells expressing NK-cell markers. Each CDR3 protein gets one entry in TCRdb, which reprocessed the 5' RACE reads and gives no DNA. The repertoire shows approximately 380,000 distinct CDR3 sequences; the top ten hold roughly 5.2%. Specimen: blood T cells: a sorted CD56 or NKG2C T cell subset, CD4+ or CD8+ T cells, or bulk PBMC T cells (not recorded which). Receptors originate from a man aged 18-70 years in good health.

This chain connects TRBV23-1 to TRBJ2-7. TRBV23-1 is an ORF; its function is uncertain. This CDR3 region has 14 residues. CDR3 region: CASSQSEGIHEQYF.

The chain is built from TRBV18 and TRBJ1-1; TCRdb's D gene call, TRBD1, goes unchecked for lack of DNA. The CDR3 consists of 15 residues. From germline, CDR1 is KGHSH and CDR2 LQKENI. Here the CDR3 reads CASSNLRDKNTEAFF.

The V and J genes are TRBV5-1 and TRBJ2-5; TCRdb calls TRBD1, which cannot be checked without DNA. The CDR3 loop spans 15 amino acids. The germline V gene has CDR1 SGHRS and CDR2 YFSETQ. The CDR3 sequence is CASSLEAKPRETQYF.

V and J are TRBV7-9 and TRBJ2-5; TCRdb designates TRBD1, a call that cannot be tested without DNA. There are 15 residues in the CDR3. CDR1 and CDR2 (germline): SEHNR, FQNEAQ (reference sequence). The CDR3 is CASSLDPGVKETQYF. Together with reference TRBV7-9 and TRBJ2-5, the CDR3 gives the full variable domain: DTGVSQNPRHKITKRGQNVTFRCDPISEHNRLYWYRQTLGQGPEFLTYFQNEAQLEKSRLLSDRFSAERPKGSFSTLEIQRTEQGDSAMYLCASSLDPGVKETQYFGPGTRLLVL.

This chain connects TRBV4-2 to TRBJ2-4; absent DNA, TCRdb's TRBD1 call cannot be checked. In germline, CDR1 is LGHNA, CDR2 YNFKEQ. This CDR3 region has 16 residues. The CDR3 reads CASSQEGPGAINIQYF.

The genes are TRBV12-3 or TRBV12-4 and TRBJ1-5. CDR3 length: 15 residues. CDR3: CASSPGAPANQPQHF.